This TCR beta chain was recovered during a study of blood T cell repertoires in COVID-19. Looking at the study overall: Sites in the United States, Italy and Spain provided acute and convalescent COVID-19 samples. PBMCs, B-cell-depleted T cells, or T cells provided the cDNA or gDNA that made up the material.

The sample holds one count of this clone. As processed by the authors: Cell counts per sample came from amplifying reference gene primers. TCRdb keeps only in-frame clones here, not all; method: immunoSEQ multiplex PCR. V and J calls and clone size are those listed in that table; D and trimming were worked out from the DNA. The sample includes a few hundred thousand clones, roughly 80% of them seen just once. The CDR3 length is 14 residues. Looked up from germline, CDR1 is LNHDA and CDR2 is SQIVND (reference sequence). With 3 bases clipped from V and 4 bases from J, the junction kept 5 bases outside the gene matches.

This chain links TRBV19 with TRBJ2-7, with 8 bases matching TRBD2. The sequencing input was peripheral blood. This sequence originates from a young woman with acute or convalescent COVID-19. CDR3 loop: CASSIPGGGYEQYF. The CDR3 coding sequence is TGTGCCAGTAGTATTCCCGGGGGGGGATACGAGCAGTACTTC.